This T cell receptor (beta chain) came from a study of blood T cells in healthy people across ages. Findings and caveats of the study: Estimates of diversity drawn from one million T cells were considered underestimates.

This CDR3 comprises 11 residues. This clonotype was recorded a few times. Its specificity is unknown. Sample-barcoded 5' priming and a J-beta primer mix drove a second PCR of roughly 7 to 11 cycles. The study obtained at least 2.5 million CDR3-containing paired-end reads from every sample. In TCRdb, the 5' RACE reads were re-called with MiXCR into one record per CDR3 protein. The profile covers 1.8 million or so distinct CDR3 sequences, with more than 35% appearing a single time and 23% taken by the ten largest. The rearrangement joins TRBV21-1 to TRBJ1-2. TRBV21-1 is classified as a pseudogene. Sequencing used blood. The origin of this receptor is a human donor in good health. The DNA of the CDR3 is TGTGCCTCTGGTAGGCGCTATGGCTACACCTTC. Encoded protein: CASGRRYGYTF.